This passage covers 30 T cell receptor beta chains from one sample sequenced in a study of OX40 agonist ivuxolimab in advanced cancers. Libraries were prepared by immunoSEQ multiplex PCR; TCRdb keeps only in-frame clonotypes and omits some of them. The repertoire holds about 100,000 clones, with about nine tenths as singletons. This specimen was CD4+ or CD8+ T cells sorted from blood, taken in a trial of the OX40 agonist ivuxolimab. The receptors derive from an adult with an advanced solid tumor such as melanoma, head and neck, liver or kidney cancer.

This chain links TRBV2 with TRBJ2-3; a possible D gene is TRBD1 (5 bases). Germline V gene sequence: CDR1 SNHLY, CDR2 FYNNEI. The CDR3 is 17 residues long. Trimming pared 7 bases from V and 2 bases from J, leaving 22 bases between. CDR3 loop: CASTPGQRPVNTDTQYF. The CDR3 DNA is TGTGCCAGCACTCCAGGGCAGAGACCAGTGAACACAGATACGCAGTATTTT.

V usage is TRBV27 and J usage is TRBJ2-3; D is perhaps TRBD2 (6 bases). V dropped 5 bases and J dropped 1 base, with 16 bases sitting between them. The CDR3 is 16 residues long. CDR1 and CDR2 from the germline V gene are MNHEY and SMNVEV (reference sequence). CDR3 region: CASSPTLAPGTDTQYF. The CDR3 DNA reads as TGTGCCAGCAGTCCAACGCTAGCGCCCGGCACAGATACGCAGTATTTT.

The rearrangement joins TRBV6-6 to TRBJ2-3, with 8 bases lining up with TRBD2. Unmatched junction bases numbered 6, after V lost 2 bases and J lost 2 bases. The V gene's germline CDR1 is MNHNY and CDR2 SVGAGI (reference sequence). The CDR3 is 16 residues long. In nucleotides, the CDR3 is TGTGCCAGCAGTTACAACAGGCGGGGGGTCACAGATACGCAGTATTTT. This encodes CASSYNRRGVTDTQYF.

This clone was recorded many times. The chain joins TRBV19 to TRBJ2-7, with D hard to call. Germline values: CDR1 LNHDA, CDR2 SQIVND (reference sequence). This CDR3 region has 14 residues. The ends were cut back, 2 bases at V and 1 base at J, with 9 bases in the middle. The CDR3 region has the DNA TGTGCCAGTAGTATATCTGCGCTTTCCTACGAGCAGTACTTC. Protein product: CASSISALSYEQYF.

CDR3 coding DNA: TGTGCCAGCAGAGCTCAACGGGACTATGGCTACACCTTC. As protein: CASRAQRDYGYTF. The rearrangement uses TRBV14 and TRBJ1-2; no firm D call. Per germline, CDR1 SGHDN and CDR2 FVKESK. Trimming left V 6 bases short and J 3 bases short, with 11 bases between. CDR3 length: 13 residues.

The CDR3 loop is CASSVPGTSANEQFF. The CDR3 bases are TGTGCCAGCAGCGTACCCGGGACTAGCGCCAATGAGCAGTTCTTC. The chain couples TRBV7-3 to TRBJ2-1, with 10 nucleotides matching TRBD2. The V and J ends lost 5 bases and 6 bases, in that order; junction bases with no gene match: 7. The CDR3 totals 15 residues. CDR1 and CDR2 (germline): SGHTA, FQGTGA.

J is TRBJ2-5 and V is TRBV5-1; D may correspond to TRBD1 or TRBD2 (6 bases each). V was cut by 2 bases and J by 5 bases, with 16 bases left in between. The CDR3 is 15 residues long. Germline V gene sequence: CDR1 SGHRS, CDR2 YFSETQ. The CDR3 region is CASSFHLGGAETQYF. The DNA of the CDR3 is TGCGCCAGCAGCTTTCACCTGGGGGGCGCTGAGACCCAGTACTTC. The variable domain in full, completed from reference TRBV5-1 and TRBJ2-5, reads KAGVTQTPRYLIKTRGQQVTLSCSPISGHRSVSWYQQTPGQGLQFLFEYFSETQRNKGNFPGRFSGRQFSNSRSEMNVSTLELGDSALYLCASSFHLGGAETQYFGPGTRLLVL.

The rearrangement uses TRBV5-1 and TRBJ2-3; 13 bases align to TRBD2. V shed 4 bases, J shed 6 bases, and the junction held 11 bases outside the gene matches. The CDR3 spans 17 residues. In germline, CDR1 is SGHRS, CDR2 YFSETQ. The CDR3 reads CASSQLTSGRAWDTQYF. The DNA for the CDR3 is TGCGCCAGCAGCCAACTCACTAGCGGGAGGGCCTGGGATACGCAGTATTTT.

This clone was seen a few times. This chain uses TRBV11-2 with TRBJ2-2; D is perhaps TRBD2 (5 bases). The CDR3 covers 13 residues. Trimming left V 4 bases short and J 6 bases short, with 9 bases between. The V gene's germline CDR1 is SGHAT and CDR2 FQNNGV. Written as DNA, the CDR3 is TGTGCCAGCAGCTCCCAGAGGGCCGGGGAGCTGTTTTTT. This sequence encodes CASSSQRAGELFF. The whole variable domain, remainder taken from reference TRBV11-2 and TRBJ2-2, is EAGVAQSPRYKIIEKRQSVAFWCNPISGHATLYWYQQILGQGPKLLIQFQNNGVVDDSQLPKDRFSAERLKGVDSTLKIQPAKLEDSAVYLCASSSQRAGELFFGEGSRLTVL.

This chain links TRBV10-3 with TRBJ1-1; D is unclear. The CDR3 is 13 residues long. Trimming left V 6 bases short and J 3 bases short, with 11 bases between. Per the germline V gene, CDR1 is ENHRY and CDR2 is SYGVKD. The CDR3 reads CAISPVLDTEAFF. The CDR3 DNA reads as TGTGCCATCAGCCCCGTTCTAGACACTGAAGCTTTCTTT.

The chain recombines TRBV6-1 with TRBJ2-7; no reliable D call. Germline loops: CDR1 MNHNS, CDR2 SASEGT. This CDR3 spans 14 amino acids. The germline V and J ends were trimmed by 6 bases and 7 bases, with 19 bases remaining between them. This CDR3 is CASRAGPPVGEQYF. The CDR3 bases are TGTGCCAGCAGGGCCGGGCCCCCGGTGGGAGAGCAGTACTTC.

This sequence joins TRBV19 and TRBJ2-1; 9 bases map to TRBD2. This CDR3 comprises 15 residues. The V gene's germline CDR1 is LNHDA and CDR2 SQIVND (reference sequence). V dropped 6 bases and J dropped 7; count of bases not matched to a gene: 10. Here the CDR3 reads CASRERRGRVNEQFF. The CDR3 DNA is TGTGCCAGTAGGGAAAGGCGCGGGAGGGTAAATGAGCAGTTCTTC. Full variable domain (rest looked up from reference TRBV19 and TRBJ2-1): DGGITQSPKYLFRKEGQNVTLSCEQNLNHDAMYWYRQDPGQGLRLIYYSQIVNDFQKGDIAEGYSVSREKKESFPLTVTSAQKNPTAFYLCASRERRGRVNEQFFGPGTRLTVL.

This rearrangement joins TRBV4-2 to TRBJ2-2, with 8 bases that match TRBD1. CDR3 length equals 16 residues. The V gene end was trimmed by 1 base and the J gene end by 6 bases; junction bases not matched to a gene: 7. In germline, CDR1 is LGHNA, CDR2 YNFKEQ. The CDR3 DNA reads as TGTGCCAGCAGCCAAGGCTTGGGCAGGGGGCCCGGGGAGCTGTTTTTT. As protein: CASSQGLGRGPGELFF.

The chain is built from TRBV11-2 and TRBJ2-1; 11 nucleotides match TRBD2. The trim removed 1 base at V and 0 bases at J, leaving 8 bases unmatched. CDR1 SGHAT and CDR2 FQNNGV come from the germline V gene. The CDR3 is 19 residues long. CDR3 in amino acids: CASSLVSGTSGSSYNEQFF. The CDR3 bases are TGTGCCAGCAGCTTAGTGTCGGGGACTAGCGGAAGCTCCTACAATGAGCAGTTCTTC. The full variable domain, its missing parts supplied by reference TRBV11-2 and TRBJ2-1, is EAGVAQSPRYKIIEKRQSVAFWCNPISGHATLYWYQQILGQGPKLLIQFQNNGVVDDSQLPKDRFSAERLKGVDSTLKIQPAKLEDSAVYLCASSLVSGTSGSSYNEQFFGPGTRLTVL.

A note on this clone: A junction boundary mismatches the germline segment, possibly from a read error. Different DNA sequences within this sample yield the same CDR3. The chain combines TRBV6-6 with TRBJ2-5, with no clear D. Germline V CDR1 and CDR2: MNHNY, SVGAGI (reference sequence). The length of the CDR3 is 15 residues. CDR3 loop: CASSYSAADQETQYF. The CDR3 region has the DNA TGTGCCAGCAGTTACTCGGCCGCCGACCAGGAGACCCAGTACTTC.

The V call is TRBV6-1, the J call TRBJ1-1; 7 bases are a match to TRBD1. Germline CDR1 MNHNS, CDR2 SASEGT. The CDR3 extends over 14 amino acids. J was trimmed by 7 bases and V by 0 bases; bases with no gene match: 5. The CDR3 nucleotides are TGTGCCAGCAGTGAAGCGGGGGACAGCCTTGAAGCTTTCTTT. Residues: CASSEAGDSLEAFF.

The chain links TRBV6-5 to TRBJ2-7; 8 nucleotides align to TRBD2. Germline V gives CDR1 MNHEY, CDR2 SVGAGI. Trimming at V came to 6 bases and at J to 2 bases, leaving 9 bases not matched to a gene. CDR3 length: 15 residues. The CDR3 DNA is TGTGCCAGCAGCCCCGTGTCGGGGGGGGCCTACGAGCAGTACTTC. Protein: CASSPVSGGAYEQYF.

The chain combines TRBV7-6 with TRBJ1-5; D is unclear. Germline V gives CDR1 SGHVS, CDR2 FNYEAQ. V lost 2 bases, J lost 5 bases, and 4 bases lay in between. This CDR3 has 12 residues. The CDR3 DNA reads TGTGCCAGCAGCTTACCCGATCAGCCCCAGCATTTT. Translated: CASSLPDQPQHF.

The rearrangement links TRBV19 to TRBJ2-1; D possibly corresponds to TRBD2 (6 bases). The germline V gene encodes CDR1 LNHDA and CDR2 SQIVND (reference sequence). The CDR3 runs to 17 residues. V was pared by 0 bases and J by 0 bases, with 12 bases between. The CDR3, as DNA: TGTGCCAGTAGTATAGAAAGGAGCGGGTACTCCTACAATGAGCAGTTCTTC. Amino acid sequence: CASSIERSGYSYNEQFF.

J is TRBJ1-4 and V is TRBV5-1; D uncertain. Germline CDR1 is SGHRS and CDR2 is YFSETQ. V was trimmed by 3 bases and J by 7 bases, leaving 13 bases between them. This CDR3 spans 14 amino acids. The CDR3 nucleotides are TGCGCCAGCAGCTCTACGGATGGAGGTGAAAAACTGTTTTTT. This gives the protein CASSSTDGGEKLFF. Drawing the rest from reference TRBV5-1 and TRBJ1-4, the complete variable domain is KAGVTQTPRYLIKTRGQQVTLSCSPISGHRSVSWYQQTPGQGLQFLFEYFSETQRNKGNFPGRFSGRQFSNSRSEMNVSTLELGDSALYLCASSSTDGGEKLFFGSGTQLSVL.

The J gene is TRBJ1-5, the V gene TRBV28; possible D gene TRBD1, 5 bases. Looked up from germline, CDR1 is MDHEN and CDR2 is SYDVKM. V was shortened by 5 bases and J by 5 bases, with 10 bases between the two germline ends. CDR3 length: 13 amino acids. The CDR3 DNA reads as TGTGCCAGCAGTGTCGGAGGGGATCAGCCCCAGCATTTT. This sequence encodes CASSVGGDQPQHF.

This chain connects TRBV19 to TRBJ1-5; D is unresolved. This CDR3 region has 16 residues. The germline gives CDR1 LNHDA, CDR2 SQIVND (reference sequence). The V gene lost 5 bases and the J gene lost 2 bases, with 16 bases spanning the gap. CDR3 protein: CASSPLSGYGNQPQHF. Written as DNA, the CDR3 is TGTGCCAGTAGTCCCCTCTCGGGGTACGGCAATCAGCCCCAGCATTTT.

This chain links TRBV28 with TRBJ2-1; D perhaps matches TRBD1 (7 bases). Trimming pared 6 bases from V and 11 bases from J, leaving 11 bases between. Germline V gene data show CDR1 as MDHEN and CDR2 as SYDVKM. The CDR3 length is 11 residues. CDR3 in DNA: TGTGCCAGCAGCCCAGGGGGGAAGCAGTTCTTC. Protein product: CASSPGGKQFF.

The CDR3 protein is CASSLRGQGASGANVLTF. In DNA form, the CDR3 reads TGTGCCAGTAGTCTCCGAGGACAGGGGGCATCTGGGGCCAACGTCCTGACTTTC. This chain links TRBV19 with TRBJ2-6, with 11 bases lining up with TRBD1. Losses at the gene ends were 5 bases for V and 1 base for J; bases not matched to a gene: 7. Germline CDR1 is LNHDA and CDR2 is SQIVND (reference sequence). The CDR3 is made up of 18 amino acids.

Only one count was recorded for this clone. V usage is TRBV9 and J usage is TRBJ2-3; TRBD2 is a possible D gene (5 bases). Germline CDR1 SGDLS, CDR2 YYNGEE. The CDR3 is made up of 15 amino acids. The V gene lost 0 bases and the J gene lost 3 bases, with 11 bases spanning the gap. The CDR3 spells CASSVVPSGTDTQYF. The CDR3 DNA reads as TGTGCCAGCAGCGTAGTCCCTTCGGGAACAGATACGCAGTATTTT.

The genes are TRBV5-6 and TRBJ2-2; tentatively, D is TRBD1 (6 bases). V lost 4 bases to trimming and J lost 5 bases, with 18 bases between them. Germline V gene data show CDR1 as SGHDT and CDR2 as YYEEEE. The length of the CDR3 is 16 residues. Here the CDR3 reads CASSNYLLTGTGELFF. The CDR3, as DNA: TGTGCCAGCAGCAACTACCTCCTCACAGGGACCGGGGAGCTGTTTTTT.

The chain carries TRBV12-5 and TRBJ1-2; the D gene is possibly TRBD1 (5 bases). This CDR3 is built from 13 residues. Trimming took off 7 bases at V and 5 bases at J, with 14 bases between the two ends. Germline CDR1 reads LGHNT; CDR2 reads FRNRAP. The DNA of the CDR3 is TGTGCTAGTGCCCGGGACGTTAATTATGGCTACACCTTC. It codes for CASARDVNYGYTF.

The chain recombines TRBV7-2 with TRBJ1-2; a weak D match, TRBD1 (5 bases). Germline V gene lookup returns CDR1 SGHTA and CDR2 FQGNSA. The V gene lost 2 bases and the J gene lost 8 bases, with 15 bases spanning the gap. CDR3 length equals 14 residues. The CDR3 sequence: CASSLRGRDSGYTF. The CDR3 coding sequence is TGTGCCAGCAGCTTAAGGGGCAGGGATTCCGGCTACACCTTC.

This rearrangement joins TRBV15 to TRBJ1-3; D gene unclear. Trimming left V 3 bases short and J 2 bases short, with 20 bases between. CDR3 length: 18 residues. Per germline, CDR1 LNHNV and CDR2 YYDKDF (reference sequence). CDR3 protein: CATSRGLSGFATGNTIYF. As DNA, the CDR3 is TGTGCCACCAGCAGGGGTCTGTCCGGCTTCGCTACTGGAAACACCATATATTTT.

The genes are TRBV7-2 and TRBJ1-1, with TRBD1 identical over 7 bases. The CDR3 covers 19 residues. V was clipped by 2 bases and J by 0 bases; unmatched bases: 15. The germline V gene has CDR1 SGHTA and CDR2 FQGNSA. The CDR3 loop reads CASSLIYRGHLLLNTEAFF. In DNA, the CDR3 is TGTGCCAGCAGCTTAATTTACAGGGGACACCTGTTATTGAACACTGAAGCTTTCTTT.